Listed here are 19 T cell receptor beta chains from one sample, sequenced in a study of T-cell reconstitution after alpha-beta-depleted transplantation in children. Unique molecular identifiers tagged the TCRbeta library. TCRdb reprocessed the PCR reads via MiXCR and lists one record per CDR3 protein. The sample shows 500,000 to 600,000 distinct CDR3 sequences, about a quarter of them seen only once. Sequencing was performed on PBMCs, taken before TCRalphabeta/CD19-depleted stem cell transplant. These receptors all stem from a boy younger than two with Wiskott-Aldrich syndrome, due to receive a stem cell transplant.

J is TRBJ1-3 and V is TRBV20-1, with D possibly matching TRBD1 (5 bases). Germline V lookup: CDR1 DFQATT, CDR2 SNEGSKA (reference sequence). V lost 5 bases and J lost 3, with 8 bases in between. The CDR3 covers 12 residues. The CDR3 nucleotides read TGCAGTGCTCCCGGACATGGAAACACCATATATTTT. Translated: CSAPGHGNTIYF.

The chain has TRBV5-1 and TRBJ1-1; D is ambiguous. V lost 4 bases and J 5 bases, leaving 12 bases between the germline ends. The CDR3 has 13 residues. Germline assignment: CDR1 SGHRS and CDR2 YFSETQ. The CDR3 spells CASSATVGTEAFF. CDR3 nucleotides: TGCGCCAGCAGCGCGACGGTCGGGACTGAAGCTTTCTTT.

In its sample, this clonotype was seen a few times. This chain connects TRBV6-1 to TRBJ2-1; D is unresolved. The CDR3 runs 16 residues. CDR1 and CDR2 (germline): MNHNS, SASEGT. V lost 5 bases and J 3 bases, leaving 17 bases between the germline ends. CDR3 protein: CASSSLGVQSYNEQFF. CDR3 nucleotide sequence: TGTGCCAGCAGTAGCCTTGGGGTCCAAAGCTACAATGAGCAGTTCTTC.

The chain combines TRBV29-1 with TRBJ2-3; D unresolved. The CDR3 contains 10 residues. Germline V lookup: CDR1 SQVTM, CDR2 ANQGSEA. Trimming removed 4 bases from V and 3 bases from J, with 2 bases in between. The CDR3 sequence: CSVATDTQYF. The CDR3 DNA is TGCAGCGTTGCTACAGATACGCAGTATTTT.

This clonotype has a handful of counts. This rearrangement joins TRBV12-3 or TRBV12-4 to TRBJ2-5; a possible D gene is TRBD2 (5 bases). CDR3 length: 15 residues. The ends were cut back, 3 bases at V and 2 bases at J, with 13 bases in the middle. The CDR3 DNA reads as TGTGCCAGCAGTTTTGTCCCAGCGGAACAAGAGACCCAGTACTTC. This translates into CASSFVPAEQETQYF.

The gene calls are TRBV6-1 and TRBJ2-1, with D maybe TRBD2 (7 bases). This CDR3 is 13 amino acids long. The germline CDR1 and CDR2 sequences are MNHNS and SASEGT. Deletions cut 8 bases from V and 3 bases from J, with 11 bases between. CDR3 protein: CASAGAGYNEQFF. The CDR3 DNA reads TGTGCCAGCGCGGGGGCGGGCTACAATGAGCAGTTCTTC.

The rearrangement links TRBV20-1 to TRBJ2-1, with a weak D call TRBD2 (5 bases). The V end was cut by 6 bases, the J end by 4 bases, with 10 bases between. The CDR3 has 12 residues. Germline loops: CDR1 DFQATT, CDR2 SNEGSKA (reference sequence). The CDR3, as DNA: TGCAGTGCGGGAGAACAATACAATGAGCAGTTCTTC. It translates to CSAGEQYNEQFF.

The table lists this clonotype with a few counts. The chain links TRBV20-1 to TRBJ2-3; possible D gene TRBD2, 6 bases. The length of the CDR3 is 12 residues. Trimming removed 3 bases at V and 8 bases at J, with 12 bases between. The germline V gene has CDR1 DFQATT and CDR2 SNEGSKA (reference sequence). Here the CDR3 reads CSASLAVGTQYF. In DNA form, the CDR3 reads TGCAGTGCTAGTTTAGCGGTTGGTACGCAGTATTTT.

CDR3 DNA: TGCAGTGCTAGAAATCCACCGGGACGGCAGTTCTTC. It encodes CSARNPPGRQFF. The rearrangement joins TRBV20-1 to TRBJ2-1; D could derive from TRBD1 or TRBD2 (5 bases each). Germline CDR1 and CDR2: DFQATT and SNEGSKA (reference sequence). The V end was cut by 2 bases, the J end by 12 bases, with 14 bases between. The CDR3 is made up of 12 amino acids.

The DNA for the CDR3 is TGCGCCAGCAGCTTGGTATGGGGAGACACCATATATTTT. This gives the protein CASSLVWGDTIYF. The chain carries TRBV5-1 and TRBJ1-3; unclear D gene. The germline CDR1 and CDR2 sequences are SGHRS and YFSETQ. CDR3 length equals 13 residues. V was trimmed by 0 bases and J by 8 bases, leaving 9 bases between them.

The gene calls are TRBV9 and TRBJ2-1, with D perhaps being TRBD1 or TRBD2 (5 bases each). This CDR3 contains 13 residues. Deletions cut 0 bases from V and 10 bases from J, with 11 bases between. Germline V gene sequence: CDR1 SGDLS, CDR2 YYNGEE. CDR3 in amino acids: CASSVEERGEQFF. As DNA, the CDR3 is TGTGCCAGCAGCGTAGAGGAGAGGGGCGAGCAGTTCTTC.

This sequence joins TRBV5-1 and TRBJ2-7; D unresolved. This CDR3 spans 12 amino acids. V lost 0 bases to trimming and J lost 7 bases, with 8 bases between them. Germline lookup yields CDR1 SGHRS and CDR2 YFSETQ. Here the CDR3 reads CASSLEGTEQYF. DNA for the CDR3: TGCGCCAGCAGCTTGGAGGGTACGGAGCAGTACTTC.

This clonotype came up a few times. The chain links TRBV20-1 to TRBJ2-1, with a weak D call TRBD2 (6 bases). Germline CDR1 reads DFQATT; CDR2 reads SNEGSKA (reference sequence). The length of the CDR3 is 14 residues. Trimming left V 5 bases short and J 9 bases short, with 20 bases between. The CDR3 loop reads CSAPPTRSGGEQFF. DNA of the CDR3: TGCAGTGCTCCGCCGACTAGGAGTGGCGGTGAGCAGTTCTTC.

The chain recombines TRBV5-1 with TRBJ2-5; D unclear. CDR3 length equals 13 residues. V was cut by 0 bases and J by 4 bases, with 7 bases left in between. CDR1 and CDR2 (germline): SGHRS, YFSETQ. DNA for the CDR3: TGCGCCAGCAGCTTGGTTTGGGGAGAGACCCAGTACTTC. Translation: CASSLVWGETQYF.

This rearrangement joins TRBV27 to TRBJ1-2; 7 bases line up with TRBD1. The CDR3 contains 13 residues. Germline CDR1 and CDR2: MNHEY and SMNVEV (reference sequence). The trim removed 6 bases at V and 4 bases at J, leaving 5 bases unmatched. The CDR3 is CASSLRQGYGYTF. As DNA, the CDR3 is TGTGCCAGCAGCCTTCGACAGGGCTATGGCTACACCTTC.

The chain combines TRBV7-6 with TRBJ1-3; D is ambiguous. V lost 2 bases to trimming and J lost 0 bases, with 11 bases between them. This CDR3 is 16 amino acids long. Germline V lookup: CDR1 SGHVS, CDR2 FNYEAQ. CDR3 loop: CASSLMAVSSGNTIYF. Written as DNA, the CDR3 is TGTGCCAGCAGCTTAATGGCAGTTTCCTCTGGAAACACCATATATTTT.

The chain links TRBV28 to TRBJ2-7, with D perhaps matching TRBD1 (5 bases). This CDR3 region has 13 residues. CDR1 MDHEN and CDR2 SYDVKM come from the germline V gene. Trimming took 4 bases from V and 3 from J, leaving 10 bases between them. The CDR3 coding sequence is TGTGCCAGCAGTTCGACAGCAATCTACGAGCAGTACTTC. This translates into CASSSTAIYEQYF. Together with reference TRBV28 and TRBJ2-7, the CDR3 gives the full variable domain: DVKVTQSSRYLVKRTGEKVFLECVQDMDHENMFWYRQDPGLGLRLIYFSYDVKMKEKGDIPEGYSVSREKKERFSLILESASTNQTSMYLCASSSTAIYEQYFGPGTRLTVT.

The chain uses TRBV29-1 and TRBJ2-1, with D perhaps TRBD2 (6 bases). The V gene's germline CDR1 is SQVTM and CDR2 ANQGSEA. The CDR3 sequence is 13 residues long. Trimming removed 4 bases at V and 7 bases at J, with 14 bases between. The CDR3 DNA reads TGCAGCGTTGCCGGGACTCCGGCAAATGAGCAGTTCTTC. This sequence encodes CSVAGTPANEQFF.

This clonotype was seen only a few times. In DNA, the CDR3 is TGTGCCACCAGCAGAGGAACAATGGTCTTATACAATGAGCAGTTCTTC. Translating gives CATSRGTMVLYNEQFF. The V and J genes are TRBV15 and TRBJ2-1; D not resolved. The CDR3 spans 16 residues. V lost 1 base, J lost 4 bases, and 14 bases lay in between. Germline-derived CDR1 and CDR2 are LNHNV and YYDKDF (reference sequence). The entire variable domain, with the rest obtained from reference TRBV15 and TRBJ2-1, is as follows: DAMVIQNPRYQVTQFGKPVTLSCSQTLNHNVMYWYQQKSSQAPKLLFHYYDKDFNNEADTPDNFQSRRPNTSFCFLDIRSPGLGDTAMYLCATSRGTMVLYNEQFFGPGTRLTVL.